This TCR beta chain is drawn from a study of graft-versus-host responses after intestinal transplantation. Looking at the study overall: Each transplant was multivisceral, liver-intestinal, or isolated intestinal. Induction with anti-thymocyte globulin, then tacrolimus and steroids for around three years, was given to all recipients. Findings and limits, study-wide: Some GvH clones were seen earlier in gut or blood, suggesting intestinal origin. After transplant, early declines in HvG clones were associated with peak levels of circulating GvH clones.

Here immunoSEQ multiplex PCR was the method, and the copy in TCRdb shows in-frame clones only, minus some. The profile shows just under 100,000 clones, 90% of them singletons. About this clone: What it binds is not known.

The sequence came from a human patient who received an intestinal transplant, so some T cells may come from the graft donor. Here the sequenced sample was PBMCs, taken roughly 450 days after intestinal transplant.

CDR3 sequence reads: CASSDDYEQYF. The DNA for the CDR3 is TGTGCCAGCAGTGACGATTACGAGCAGTACTTC. The genes are TRBV14 and TRBJ2-7; unclear D gene. The germline gives CDR1 SGHDN, CDR2 FVKESK. The CDR3 totals 11 residues. V was pared by 6 bases and J by 4 bases, with 7 bases between.